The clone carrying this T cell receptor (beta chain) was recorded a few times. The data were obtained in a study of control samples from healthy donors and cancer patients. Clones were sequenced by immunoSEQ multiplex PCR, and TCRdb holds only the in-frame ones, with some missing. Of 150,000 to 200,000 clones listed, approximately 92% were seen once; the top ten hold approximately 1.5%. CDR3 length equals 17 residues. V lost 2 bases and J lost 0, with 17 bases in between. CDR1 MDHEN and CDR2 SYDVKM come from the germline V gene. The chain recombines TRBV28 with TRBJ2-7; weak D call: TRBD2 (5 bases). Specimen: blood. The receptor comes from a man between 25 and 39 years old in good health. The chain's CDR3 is CASSLGPGRRNSYEQYF. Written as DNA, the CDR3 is TGTGCCAGCAGTTTAGGGCCCGGCAGGAGGAACTCCTACGAGCAGTACTTC.